This T cell receptor beta chain was observed in a study of response to subunit inactivated influenza vaccine (dated by TCRdb to the late 2010s). For the wider study: Deep quantitative T cell receptor repertoire profiling was used in the study to track responses to a trivalent subunit inactivated influenza vaccine. What the work shows at the level of the full study, not this receptor alone: The authors proposed that each seasonal influenza vaccination may bring in only a limited number of new T cells.

The library was generated by RT-PCR. Instrument used: Illumina HiSeq 2500. The public reads were quality trimmed at Q25 with fastp and then assembled into clones with MiXCR by TCRdb, keeping productive beta chains. Each CDR3 protein gets just one entry, which takes the most common genes and DNA from the rows behind it. A total of about 500,000 distinct CDR3 sequences appear in this sample, approximately 17% of them only once. Roughly 3.1% of the sample is taken by the ten largest. The CDR3 runs 15 amino acids, cysteine and phenylalanine included. Only CDR3 DNA is held: 45 bases, read in frame from base 1. Trimming takes 2 bases from V and 8 bases from J, and the germline ends sit 16 bases apart. Sequences SGHAT (CDR1) and FQNNGV (CDR2) are obtained from the germline V gene. This clonotype was counted between two and nine times. The clone's antigen remains unknown. The input lacks base qualities; no much larger clone sits a single base away.

This clonotype was sampled from a man between 50 and 69 years old who received an inactivated influenza vaccine. Donor details come from another sample of the same person, matched by shared clones. Here the chain combines TRBV11-2 and TRBJ2-1; the D gene is perhaps TRBD1, from 5 matching bases. The sequencing here drew on CD4+ T cells sorted from PBMCs, taken around 25 months after vaccination. The sequenced DNA: TGTGCCAGCAGCTTATCAGGGTCTAGGGGCGATGAGCAGTTCTTC. Translated, this is CASSLSGSRGDEQFF.